This TCR beta chain comes out of a study of identical twins. The study's findings and limits: Potential partial confounding of zero-insertion analyses by invariant MAIT and iNKT cells was noted.

TCRdb called the 5' RACE reads again in MiXCR, with one record for every CDR3 protein. The table shows about 210,000 distinct CDR3 sequences, with less than 9.5% occurring only once. There are many counts of this clonotype. Its target is not known. The CDR3 runs to 13 residues. V shed 5 bases, J shed 7 bases, and the junction held 8 bases outside the gene matches. This rearrangement joins TRBV12-3 or TRBV12-4 to TRBJ2-7; 7 bases map to TRBD1. The source of this sequence is a woman aged 18-35 years in good health. The sequenced sample consisted of memory (CD45RO+) T cells sorted from blood. The CDR3 spells CASSIQGLGEQYF. Here the CDR3 DNA reads TGTGCCAGCAGTATACAGGGGCTGGGGGAGCAGTACTTC.